These 5 T cell receptor beta chains share one sample of origin, sequenced in a study of blood T cell repertoires in COVID-19 (dated by TCRdb to about 2020). Receptor amplification or capture employed the immunoSEQ multiplex PCR assay. Entries here come from immuneACCESS through TCRdb and include only in-frame sequences with V and J called. Some clones fail to appear in such tables; in the studies checked, an unresolved V gene covers under half of the shortfall, and the cause of the remainder is unknown. The sample contains about 240,000 clones, around 83% of them found a single time. The leading ten clones occupy around 12% of the sample. Sequencing was done on a sample of peripheral blood. These receptors were obtained from a woman aged 55-69 years with active or convalescent COVID-19.

The genes are TRBV11-2 and TRBJ1-6; D is unresolved. This CDR3 spans 14 amino acids. V was clipped by 1 base and J by 6 bases, with 7 bases between them. Per germline, CDR1 SGHAT and CDR2 FQNNGV. CDR3 nucleotides: TGTGCCAGCAGCTTAGGGCTTGGTAATTCACCCCTCCACTTT. Translating gives CASSLGLGNSPLHF.

V usage is TRBV5-3 and J usage is TRBJ1-5; D might be TRBD1 (6 bases). TRBV5-3 is filed as an ORF, its function uncertain. Between the trimmed V and J ends, which lost 0 bases and 0 bases, there was a span of 13 bases. CDR3 length equals 17 residues. The CDR3 DNA reads TGTGCCAGAAGCTTGGACAGGGAAAGGGATAGCAATCAGCCCCAGCATTTT. Residues: CARSLDRERDSNQPQHF.

This sequence joins TRBV14 and TRBJ2-2, with D possibly TRBD1 on 5 matching bases. The CDR3 spans 14 residues. Germline values: CDR1 SGHDN, CDR2 FVKESK. V was shortened by 3 bases and J by 5 bases, with 10 bases between the two germline ends. CDR3 nucleotide sequence: TGTGCCAGCAGCCATGGCAGGGTGACCGGGGAGCTGTTTTTT. Translating gives CASSHGRVTGELFF.

The rearrangement links TRBV3-1 (or the pseudogene TRBV3-2) to TRBJ2-2; a possible D gene is TRBD1 (5 bases). Trimming cost V 4 bases and J 8 bases, with 8 bases left between them. Per the germline V gene, CDR1 is LGHDT and CDR2 is YNNKEL (reference sequence). The CDR3 has 12 amino acids. In DNA form, the CDR3 reads TGTGCCAGCAGCCCCCAGGGTGGGGAGCTGTTTTTT. Its protein is CASSPQGGELFF.

The chain couples TRBV19 to TRBJ2-6; D not certain. The CDR3 spans 16 residues. Trimming removed 3 bases from V and 0 bases from J, with 9 bases in between. Germline V gene sequence: CDR1 LNHDA, CDR2 SQIVND (reference sequence). CDR3 sequence (DNA): TGTGCCAGTAGTATGAAAGGAGTCTCTGGGGCCAACGTCCTGACTTTC. Its translation: CASSMKGVSGANVLTF.